This entry concerns a single TCR beta chain. It has no known antigen specificity. The sample holds no much larger clone one base away, and base qualities are not on file. Measured from the cysteine to the phenylalanine, the CDR3 is 14 residues long. Only the CDR3 DNA is retained, 42 bases long and in frame from the first base. Sequences MDHEN (CDR1) and SYDVKM (CDR2) are obtained from the germline V gene. V drops 6 bases and J drops 6 bases, leaving 17 bases in between. The record originates from a study of PD-1 blockade in mismatch repair-deficient tumors (dated by TCRdb to about 2017). Context from the whole study: Between late 2013 and late 2016, the trial enrolled 65 to 95 consecutive patients with roughly twelve types of mismatch repair-deficient cancer, all of whom had received prior treatment and were progressing. Tumor-associated T cell clones in the peripheral blood of patients responding to PD-1 blockade were tracked using deep sequencing of TCR CDR3 regions. Here is what the overall study found, with its caveats: Rapid expansion after pembrolizumab followed by contraction, generally before radiologic responses, was shown by tumor-resident clones, which were often undetectable in blood before treatment.

For every enrolled patient, mismatch repair deficiency was confirmed by either polymerase chain reaction or immunohistochemistry. Three patients who responded to pembrolizumab therapy underwent TCR sequencing. The phase II trial prospectively tested pembrolizumab PD-1 blockade in advanced mismatch repair-deficient cancers regardless of tissue of origin. Serial peripheral blood T cell samples were collected before and at multiple times after starting PD-1 blockade. The timing of each blood sample was reported as weeks after the first dose of pembrolizumab. Library preparation was by the immunoSEQ multiplex PCR assay. TCRdb retrieved this table from immuneACCESS and kept in-frame rearrangements only. Not all clones are present; in checked studies, unresolved V genes account for under half, and no reason is known for the remainder. The sample has 30,000 to 35,000 clones on record, over 80% of them singletons. The ten largest clones represent under 3.5% of the sample.

This receptor chain uses TRBV28 and TRBJ1-2; the D gene is possibly TRBD1, with 5 bases matching. The TCR was taken from an adult with mismatch repair-deficient cancer. The sample in question was PBMCs, obtained 6 to 7 weeks after starting pembrolizumab. The bases read TGTGCCAGCAGCAAGCCAAGGGGAGGTGATGGCTACACCTTC. This translates into CASSKPRGGDGYTF.